This TCR beta chain was sequenced during a study of blood T cell repertoires in COVID-19. In the study overall: Acute-phase and convalescent COVID-19 samples originated in the United States, Italy and Spain. PBMCs, B-cell-depleted T cells, or T cells were the source of the cDNA or gDNA that made up the material.

This CDR3 spans 16 amino acids. Unmatched junction bases numbered 11, after V lost 3 bases and J lost 5 bases. Germline loops: CDR1 KGHSH, CDR2 LQKENI. Source study methods: Using reference gene primer amplification, nucleated cell counts were estimated. TCRdb's copy holds only in-frame clones and misses some; the assay was immunoSEQ multiplex PCR. D and trimming come from the DNA, and the V and J calls and clone size come from that table. The sample has about 24,000 clones; about 89% are singletons. The origin of this receptor is a man between 50 and 59 years old with active COVID-19. The genes are TRBV18 and TRBJ2-5; 8 bases are shared with TRBD1. Sample: peripheral blood. CDR3 amino acids: CASSPLGTGKQETQYF. The DNA for the CDR3 is TGTGCCAGCTCACCTTTAGGGACAGGAAAGCAGGAGACCCAGTACTTC.